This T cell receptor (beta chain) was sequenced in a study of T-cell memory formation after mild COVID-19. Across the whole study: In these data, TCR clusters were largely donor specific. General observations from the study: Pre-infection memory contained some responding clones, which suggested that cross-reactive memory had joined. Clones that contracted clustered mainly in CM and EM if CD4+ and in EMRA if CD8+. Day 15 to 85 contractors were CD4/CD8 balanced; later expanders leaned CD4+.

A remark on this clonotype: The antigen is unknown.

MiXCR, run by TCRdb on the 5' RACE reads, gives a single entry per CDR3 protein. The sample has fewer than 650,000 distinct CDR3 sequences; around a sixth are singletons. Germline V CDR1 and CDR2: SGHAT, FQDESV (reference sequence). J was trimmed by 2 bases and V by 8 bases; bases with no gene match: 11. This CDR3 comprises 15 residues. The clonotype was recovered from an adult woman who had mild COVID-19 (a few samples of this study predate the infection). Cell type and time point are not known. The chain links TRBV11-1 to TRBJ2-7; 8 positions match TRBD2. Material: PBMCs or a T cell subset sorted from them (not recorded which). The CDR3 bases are TGTGCCAGCGGGTCCTTGACTAGCGCCACCTACGAGCAGTACTTC. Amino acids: CASGSLTSATYEQYF.